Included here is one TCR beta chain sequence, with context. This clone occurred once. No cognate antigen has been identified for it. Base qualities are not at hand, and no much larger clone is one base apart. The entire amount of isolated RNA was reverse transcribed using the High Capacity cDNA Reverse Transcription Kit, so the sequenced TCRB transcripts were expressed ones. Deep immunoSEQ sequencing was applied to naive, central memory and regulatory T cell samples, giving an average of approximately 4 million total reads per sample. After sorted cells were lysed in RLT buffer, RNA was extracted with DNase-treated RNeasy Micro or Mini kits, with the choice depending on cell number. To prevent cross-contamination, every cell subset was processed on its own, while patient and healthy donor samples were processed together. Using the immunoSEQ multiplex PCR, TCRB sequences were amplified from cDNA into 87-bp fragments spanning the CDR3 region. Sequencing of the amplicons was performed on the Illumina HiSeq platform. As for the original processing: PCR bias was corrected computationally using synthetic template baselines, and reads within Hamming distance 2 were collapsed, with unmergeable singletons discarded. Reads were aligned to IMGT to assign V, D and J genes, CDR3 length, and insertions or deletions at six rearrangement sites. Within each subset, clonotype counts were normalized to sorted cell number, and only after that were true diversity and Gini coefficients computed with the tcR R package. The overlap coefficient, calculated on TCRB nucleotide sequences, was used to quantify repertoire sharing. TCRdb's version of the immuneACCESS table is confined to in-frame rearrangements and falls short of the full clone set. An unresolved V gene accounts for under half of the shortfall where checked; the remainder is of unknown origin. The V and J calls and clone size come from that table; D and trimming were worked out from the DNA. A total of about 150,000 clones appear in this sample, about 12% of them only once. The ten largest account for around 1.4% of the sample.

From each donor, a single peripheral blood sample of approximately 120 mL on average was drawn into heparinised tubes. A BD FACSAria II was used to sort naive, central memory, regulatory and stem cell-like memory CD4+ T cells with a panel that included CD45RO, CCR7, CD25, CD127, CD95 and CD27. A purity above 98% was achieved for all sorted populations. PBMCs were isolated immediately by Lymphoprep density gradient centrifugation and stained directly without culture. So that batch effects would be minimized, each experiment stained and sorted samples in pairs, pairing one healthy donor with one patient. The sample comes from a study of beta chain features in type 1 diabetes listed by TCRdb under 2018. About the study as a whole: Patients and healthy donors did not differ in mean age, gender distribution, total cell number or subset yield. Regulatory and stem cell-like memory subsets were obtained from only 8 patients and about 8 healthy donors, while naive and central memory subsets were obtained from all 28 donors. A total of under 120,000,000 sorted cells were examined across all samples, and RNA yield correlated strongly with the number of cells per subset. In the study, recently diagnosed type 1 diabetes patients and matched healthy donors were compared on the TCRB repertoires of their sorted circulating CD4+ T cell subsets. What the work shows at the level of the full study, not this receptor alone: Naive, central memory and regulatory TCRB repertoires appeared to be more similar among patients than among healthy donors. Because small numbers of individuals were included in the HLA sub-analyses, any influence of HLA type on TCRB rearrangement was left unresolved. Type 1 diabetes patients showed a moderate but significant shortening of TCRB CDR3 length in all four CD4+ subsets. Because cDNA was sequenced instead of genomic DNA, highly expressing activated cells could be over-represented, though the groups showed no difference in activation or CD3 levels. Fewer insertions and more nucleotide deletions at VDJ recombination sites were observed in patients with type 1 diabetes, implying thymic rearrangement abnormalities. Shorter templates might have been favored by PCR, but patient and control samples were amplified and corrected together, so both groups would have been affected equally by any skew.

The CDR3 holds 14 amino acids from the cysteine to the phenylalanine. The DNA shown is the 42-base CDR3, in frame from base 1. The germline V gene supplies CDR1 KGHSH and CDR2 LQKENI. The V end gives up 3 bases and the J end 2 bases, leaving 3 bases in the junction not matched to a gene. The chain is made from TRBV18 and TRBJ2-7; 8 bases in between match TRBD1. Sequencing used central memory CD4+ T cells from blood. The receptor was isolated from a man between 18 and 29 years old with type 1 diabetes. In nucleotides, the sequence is TGTGCCAGCTCACCGAGACAGGGGCCCTACGAGCAGTACTTC. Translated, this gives CASSPRQGPYEQYF.